This T cell receptor beta chain was documented in a study of cytomegalovirus exposure and HLA in healthy donors. Notes on the study in general: Highly shared sequence variants in one cluster were likely a sequencing artifact.

With regard to this clone: What it binds is unknown.

60 Vbeta and 13 Jbeta primers were used in PCR. This table comes from immunoSEQ multiplex PCR, and its TCRdb copy is limited to in-frame clones, with some not included. Counted here are 150,000 to 200,000 clones, over 65% occurring once; the ten biggest clones make up 1.5% to 2%. CDR3 size: 17 residues. V lost 3 bases to trimming and J lost 6 bases; unmatched junction nucleotides: 12. The germline V gene has CDR1 SQVTM and CDR2 ANQGSEA. This clonotype originated in a young man in good health and CMV-seronegative. Sequencing was done on a sample of PBMCs. The chain carries TRBV29-1 and TRBJ2-1; 12 bases agree with TRBD2. The CDR3 sequence: CSVELAGGPFLSNEQFF. CDR3 sequence (DNA): TGCAGCGTTGAGCTAGCGGGAGGGCCTTTTTTATCCAATGAGCAGTTCTTC.